This T cell receptor (beta chain) was retrieved from a study of breast tumors, draining lymph nodes, adjacent tissues. Overall study results and limits: Tumor repertoires ranked between lymph nodes and nontumor tissue in diversity, with V and J gene preferences. Most tumor T cells seemingly derive from lymph node, then expand in tumor. Luminal-like breast cancer showed significantly greater tumor-nontumor repertoire similarity than basal-like breast cancer did. That most tumor T cells come from lymph nodes remained unproven.

TCRdb re-derived calls from the multiplex PCR reads in MiXCR, one entry per CDR3 protein. The sample lists fewer than 200,000 distinct CDR3 sequences, 25% to 40% occurring once. About this clonotype: Antigen unknown.

Samples came from axillary lymph nodes draining the breast cancer. Germline V lookup: CDR1 SGHAT, CDR2 FQNNGV. The germline V and J ends were trimmed by 5 bases and 15 bases, with 14 bases remaining between them. CDR3 length: 12 residues. This TCR was recovered from a female donor with breast cancer. Some clones in this sample may be carry-over from other donors' samples. The rearrangement uses TRBV11-2 and TRBJ1-6; D remains ambiguous. Sequencing was done on a sample of axillary lymph node tissue. For the CDR3, the DNA is TGTGCCAGCAGCCCTGGCCTAGCGGGCCTCCACTTT. This sequence encodes CASSPGLAGLHF.